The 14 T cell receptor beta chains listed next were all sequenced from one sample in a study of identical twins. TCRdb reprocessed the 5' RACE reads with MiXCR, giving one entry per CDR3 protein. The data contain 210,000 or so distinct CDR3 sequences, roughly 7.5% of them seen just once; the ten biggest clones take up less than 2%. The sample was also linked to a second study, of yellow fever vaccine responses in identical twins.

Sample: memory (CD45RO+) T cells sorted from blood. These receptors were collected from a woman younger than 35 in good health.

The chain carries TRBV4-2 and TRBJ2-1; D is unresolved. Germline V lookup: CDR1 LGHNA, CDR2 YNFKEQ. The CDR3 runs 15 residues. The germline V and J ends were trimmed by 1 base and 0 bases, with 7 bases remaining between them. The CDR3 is CASSQASTSYNEQFF. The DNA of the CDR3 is TGTGCCAGCAGCCAAGCAAGCACCTCCTACAATGAGCAGTTCTTC.

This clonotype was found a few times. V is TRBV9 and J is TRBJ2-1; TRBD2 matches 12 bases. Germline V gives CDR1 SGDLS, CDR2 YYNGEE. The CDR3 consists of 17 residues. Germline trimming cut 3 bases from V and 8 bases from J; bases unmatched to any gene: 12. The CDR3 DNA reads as TGTGCCAGCAGCGACCGACTAGCGGGAGAAGTTCGCTATGAGCAGTTCTTC. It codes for CASSDRLAGEVRYEQFF.

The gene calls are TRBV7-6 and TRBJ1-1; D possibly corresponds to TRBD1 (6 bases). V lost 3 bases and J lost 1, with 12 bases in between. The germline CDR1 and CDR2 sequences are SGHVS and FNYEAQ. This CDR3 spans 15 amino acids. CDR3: CASSFPTGSNTEAFF. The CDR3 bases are TGTGCCAGCAGCTTCCCTACAGGGTCGAACACTGAAGCTTTCTTT.

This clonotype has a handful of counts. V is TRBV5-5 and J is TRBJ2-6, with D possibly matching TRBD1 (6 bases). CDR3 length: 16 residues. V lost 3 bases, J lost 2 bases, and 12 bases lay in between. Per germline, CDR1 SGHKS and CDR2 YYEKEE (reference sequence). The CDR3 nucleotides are TGTGCCAGCAGCTACCTGACAGGCGCTGGGGCCAACGTCCTGACTTTC. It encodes CASSYLTGAGANVLTF.

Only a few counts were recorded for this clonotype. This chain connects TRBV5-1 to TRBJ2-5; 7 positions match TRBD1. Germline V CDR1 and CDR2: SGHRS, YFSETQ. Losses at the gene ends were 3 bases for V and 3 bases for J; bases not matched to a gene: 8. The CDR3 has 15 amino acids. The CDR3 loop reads CASSSGDRAEETQYF. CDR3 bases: TGCGCCAGCAGCTCCGGAGACAGGGCGGAAGAGACCCAGTACTTC.

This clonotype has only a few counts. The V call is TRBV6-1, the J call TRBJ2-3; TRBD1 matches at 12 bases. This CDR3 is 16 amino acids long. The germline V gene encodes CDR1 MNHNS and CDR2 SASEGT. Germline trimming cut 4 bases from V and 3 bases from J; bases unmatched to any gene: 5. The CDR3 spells CASSGDRGRGTDTQYF. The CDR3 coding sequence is TGTGCCAGCAGTGGGGACAGGGGGCGCGGTACAGATACGCAGTATTTT.

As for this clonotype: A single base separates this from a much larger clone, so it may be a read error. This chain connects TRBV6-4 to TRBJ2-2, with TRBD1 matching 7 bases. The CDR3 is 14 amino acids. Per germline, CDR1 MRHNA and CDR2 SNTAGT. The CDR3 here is CASSTGTDTGQLFF. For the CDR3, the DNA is TGTGCCAGCAGCACCGGGACAGACACCGGGCAGCTGTTTTTT.

CDR3 loop: CASSFAGGNEQYF. The CDR3 DNA is TGTGCCAGCAGCTTTGCGGGAGGGAACGAGCAGTACTTC. The J gene is TRBJ2-7, the V gene TRBV11-1; 9 bases map to TRBD2. The germline V gene encodes CDR1 SGHAT and CDR2 FQDESV (reference sequence). CDR3 length: 13 amino acids. V trimming: 3 bases; J trimming: 5 bases; junction bases outside the gene matches: 2.

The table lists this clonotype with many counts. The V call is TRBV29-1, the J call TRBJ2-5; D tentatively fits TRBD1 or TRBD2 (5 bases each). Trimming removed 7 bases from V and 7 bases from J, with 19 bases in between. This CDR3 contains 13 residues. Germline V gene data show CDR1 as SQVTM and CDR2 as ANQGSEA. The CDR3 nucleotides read TGCAGCGGCCGGGACCCATCTTCGGGGACCCAGTACTTC. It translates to CSGRDPSSGTQYF.

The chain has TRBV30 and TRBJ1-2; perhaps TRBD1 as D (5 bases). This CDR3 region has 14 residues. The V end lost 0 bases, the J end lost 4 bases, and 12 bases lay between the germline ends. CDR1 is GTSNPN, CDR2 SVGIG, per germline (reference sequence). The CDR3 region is CAWSVSGVGYGYTF. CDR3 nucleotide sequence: TGTGCCTGGAGTGTGTCGGGGGTCGGCTATGGCTACACCTTC.

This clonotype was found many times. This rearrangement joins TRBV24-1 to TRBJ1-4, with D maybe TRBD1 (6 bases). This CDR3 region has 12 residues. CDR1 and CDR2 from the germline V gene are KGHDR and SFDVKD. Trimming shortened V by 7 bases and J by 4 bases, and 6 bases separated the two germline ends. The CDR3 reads CATSRGNEKLFF. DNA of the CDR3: TGTGCCACCAGCAGGGGTAATGAAAAACTGTTTTTT.

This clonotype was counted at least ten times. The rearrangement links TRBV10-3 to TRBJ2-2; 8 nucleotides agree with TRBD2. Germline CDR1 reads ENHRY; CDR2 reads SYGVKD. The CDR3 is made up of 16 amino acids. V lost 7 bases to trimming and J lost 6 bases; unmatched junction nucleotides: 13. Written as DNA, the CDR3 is TGTGCCATCAAAGGAGGATCGGGGGGGTTGGCCGGGGAGCTGTTTTTT. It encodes CAIKGGSGGLAGELFF.

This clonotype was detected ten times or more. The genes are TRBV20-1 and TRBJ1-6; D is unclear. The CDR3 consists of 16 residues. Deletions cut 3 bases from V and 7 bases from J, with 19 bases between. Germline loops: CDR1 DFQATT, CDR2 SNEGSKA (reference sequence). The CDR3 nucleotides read TGCAGTGCTAGTCCCTCTGGCATACTGAGCAATTCACCCCTCCACTTT. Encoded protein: CSASPSGILSNSPLHF.

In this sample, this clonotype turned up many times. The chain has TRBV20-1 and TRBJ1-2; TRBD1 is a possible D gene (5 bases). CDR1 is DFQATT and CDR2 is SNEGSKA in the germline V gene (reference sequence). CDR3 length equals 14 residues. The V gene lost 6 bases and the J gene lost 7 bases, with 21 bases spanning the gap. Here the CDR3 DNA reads TGCAGTGCCCCCCTGGGACTCCTTCTCTCTGGCTACACCTTC. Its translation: CSAPLGLLLSGYTF.